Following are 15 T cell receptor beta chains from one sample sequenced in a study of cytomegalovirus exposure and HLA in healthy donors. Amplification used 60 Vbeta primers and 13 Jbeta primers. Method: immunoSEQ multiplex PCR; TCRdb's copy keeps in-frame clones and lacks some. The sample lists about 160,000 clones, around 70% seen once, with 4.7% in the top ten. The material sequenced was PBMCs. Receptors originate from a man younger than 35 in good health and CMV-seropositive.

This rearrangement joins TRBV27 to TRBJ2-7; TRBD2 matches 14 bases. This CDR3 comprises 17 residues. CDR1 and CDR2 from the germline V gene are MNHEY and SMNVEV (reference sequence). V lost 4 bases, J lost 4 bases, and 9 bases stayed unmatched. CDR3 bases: TGTGCCAGCAGTTCCCAACGACTAGCGGGAGGGCGGTACGAGCAGTACGTC. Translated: CASSSQRLAGGRYEQYV.

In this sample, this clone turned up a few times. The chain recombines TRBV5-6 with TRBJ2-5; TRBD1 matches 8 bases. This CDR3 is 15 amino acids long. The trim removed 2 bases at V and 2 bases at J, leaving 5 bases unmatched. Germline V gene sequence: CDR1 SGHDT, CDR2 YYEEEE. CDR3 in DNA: TGTGCCAGCAGCTTTTTGACAGGGGTGCAAGAGACCCAGTACTTC. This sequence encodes CASSFLTGVQETQYF.

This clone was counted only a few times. CDR3 nucleotides: TGTGCCAGCAGTGAAGGGTACGGGGCAGATACGCAGTATTTT. This codes for CASSEGYGADTQYF. The chain is built from TRBV2 and TRBJ2-3, with a possible D match to TRBD2 (5 bases). CDR3 size: 14 residues. Trimming took off 1 base at V and 4 bases at J, with 9 bases between the two ends. CDR1 and CDR2 (germline): SNHLY, FYNNEI.

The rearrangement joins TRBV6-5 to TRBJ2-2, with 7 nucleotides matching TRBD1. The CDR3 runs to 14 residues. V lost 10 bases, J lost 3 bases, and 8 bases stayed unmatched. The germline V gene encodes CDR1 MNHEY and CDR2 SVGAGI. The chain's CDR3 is CATAWDRYTGELFF. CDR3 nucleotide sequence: TGTGCCACCGCTTGGGACAGATACACCGGGGAGCTGTTTTTT.

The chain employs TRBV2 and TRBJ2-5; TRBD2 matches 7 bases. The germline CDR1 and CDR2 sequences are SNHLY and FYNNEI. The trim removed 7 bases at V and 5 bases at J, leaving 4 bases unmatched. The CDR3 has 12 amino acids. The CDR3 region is CASKSGGETQYF. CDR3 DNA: TGTGCCAGCAAGTCGGGAGGCGAGACCCAGTACTTC.

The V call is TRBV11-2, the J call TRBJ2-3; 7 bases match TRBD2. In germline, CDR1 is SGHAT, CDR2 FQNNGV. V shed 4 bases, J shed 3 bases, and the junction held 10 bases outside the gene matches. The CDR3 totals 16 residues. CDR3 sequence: CASSSMGGGRTDTQYF. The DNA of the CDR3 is TGTGCCAGCAGCTCCATGGGGGGGGGTAGGACAGATACGCAGTATTTT.

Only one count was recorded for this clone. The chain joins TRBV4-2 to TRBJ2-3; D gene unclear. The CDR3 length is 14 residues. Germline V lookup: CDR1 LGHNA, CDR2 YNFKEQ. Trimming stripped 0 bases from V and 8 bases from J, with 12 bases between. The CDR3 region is CASSQDPQPPTQYF. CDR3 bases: TGTGCCAGCAGCCAAGATCCACAACCGCCTACGCAGTATTTT.

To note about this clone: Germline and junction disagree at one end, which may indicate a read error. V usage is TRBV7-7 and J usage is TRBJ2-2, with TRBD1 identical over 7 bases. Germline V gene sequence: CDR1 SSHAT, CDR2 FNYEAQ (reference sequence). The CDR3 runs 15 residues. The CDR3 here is CASSSQGIGSGELFF. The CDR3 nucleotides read TGTGCTAGCAGCTCACAGGGGATAGGGTCTGGGGAGCTGTTTTTT.

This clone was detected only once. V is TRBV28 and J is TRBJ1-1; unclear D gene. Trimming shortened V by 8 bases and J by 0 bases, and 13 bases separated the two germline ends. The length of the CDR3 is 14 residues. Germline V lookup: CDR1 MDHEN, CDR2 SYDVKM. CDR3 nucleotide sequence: TGTGCCAGCGGGCAGTTGAACGTGAACACTGAAGCTTTCTTT. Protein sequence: CASGQLNVNTEAFF.

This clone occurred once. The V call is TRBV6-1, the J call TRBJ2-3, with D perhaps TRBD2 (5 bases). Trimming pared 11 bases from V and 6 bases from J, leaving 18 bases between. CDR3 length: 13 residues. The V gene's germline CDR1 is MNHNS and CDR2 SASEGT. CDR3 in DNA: TGTGCCTCGGGGAGCGGATTTACGGATACGCAGTATTTT. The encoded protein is CASGSGFTDTQYF.

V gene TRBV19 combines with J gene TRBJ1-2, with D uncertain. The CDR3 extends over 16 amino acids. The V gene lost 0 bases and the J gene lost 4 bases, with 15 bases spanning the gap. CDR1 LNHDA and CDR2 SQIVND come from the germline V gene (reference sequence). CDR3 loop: CASSIDRHTPFYGYTF. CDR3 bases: TGTGCCAGTAGTATAGACAGGCACACTCCTTTCTATGGCTACACCTTC.

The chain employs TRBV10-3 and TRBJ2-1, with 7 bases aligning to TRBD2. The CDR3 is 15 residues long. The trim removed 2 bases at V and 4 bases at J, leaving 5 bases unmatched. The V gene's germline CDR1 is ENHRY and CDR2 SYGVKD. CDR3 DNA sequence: TGTGCCATCAGTGAGCATCGGGAGGCTTACAATGAGCAGTTCTTC. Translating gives CAISEHREAYNEQFF.

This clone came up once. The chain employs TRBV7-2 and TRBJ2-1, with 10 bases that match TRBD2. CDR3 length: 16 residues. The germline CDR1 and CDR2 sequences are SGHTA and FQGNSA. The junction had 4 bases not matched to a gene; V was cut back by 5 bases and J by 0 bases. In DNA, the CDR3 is TGTGCCAGCAGCCCCGCTAGCGGGAGCTCCTACAATGAGCAGTTCTTC. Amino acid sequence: CASSPASGSSYNEQFF.

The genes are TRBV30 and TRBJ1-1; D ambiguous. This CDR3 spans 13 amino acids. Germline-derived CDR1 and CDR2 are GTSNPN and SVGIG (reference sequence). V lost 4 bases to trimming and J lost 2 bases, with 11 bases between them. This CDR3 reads CAWTLPGNTEAFF. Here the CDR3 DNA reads TGTGCCTGGACCCTCCCGGGAAACACTGAAGCTTTCTTT.

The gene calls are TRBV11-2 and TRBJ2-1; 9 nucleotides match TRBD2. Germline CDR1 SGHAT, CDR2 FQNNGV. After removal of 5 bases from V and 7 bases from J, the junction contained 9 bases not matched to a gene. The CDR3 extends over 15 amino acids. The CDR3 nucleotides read TGTGCCAGCAGCCTCGGGACTAGCTGGGGTAATGAGCAGTTCTTC. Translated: CASSLGTSWGNEQFF.